Given below is one TCR beta chain in context. Its matching antigen is unknown. Data came from immunoSEQ multiplex PCR; TCRdb stores just in-frame clones and leaves some out. The sample has about 110,000 clones, approximately 89% seen once. These data originate in a study of T cell responses to AZD1222 COVID-19 vaccine. Study-level findings and limits: Donors were largely white British and mainly female; clonal diversity was possibly underestimated.

Sequencing used peripheral blood, obtained on day 0 of MenACWY control vaccination. The receptor comes from an adult in good health.

CDR3 protein: CASSLRQATGELFF. The CDR3 nucleotides read TGTGCCAGCAGCTTACGCCAGGCGACCGGGGAGCTGTTTTTT. The chain employs TRBV11-2 and TRBJ2-2; D not resolved. This CDR3 is built from 14 residues. The V gene's germline CDR1 is SGHAT and CDR2 FQNNGV. Trimming removed 2 bases from V and 5 bases from J, with 9 bases in between.